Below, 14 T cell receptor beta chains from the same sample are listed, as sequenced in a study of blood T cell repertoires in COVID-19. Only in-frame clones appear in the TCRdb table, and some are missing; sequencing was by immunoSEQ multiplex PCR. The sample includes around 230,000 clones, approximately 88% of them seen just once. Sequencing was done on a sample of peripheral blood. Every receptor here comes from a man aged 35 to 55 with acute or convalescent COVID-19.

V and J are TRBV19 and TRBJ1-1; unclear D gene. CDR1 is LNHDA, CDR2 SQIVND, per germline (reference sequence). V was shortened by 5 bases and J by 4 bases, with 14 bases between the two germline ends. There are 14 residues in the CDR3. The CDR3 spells CASSPERWGTEAFF. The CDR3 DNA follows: TGTGCCAGTAGTCCAGAGCGGTGGGGCACTGAAGCTTTCTTT. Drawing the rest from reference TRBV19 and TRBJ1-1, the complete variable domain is DGGITQSPKYLFRKEGQNVTLSCEQNLNHDAMYWYRQDPGQGLRLIYYSQIVNDFQKGDIAEGYSVSREKKESFPLTVTSAQKNPTAFYLCASSPERWGTEAFFGQGTRLTVV.

The CDR3 is CASYSGASYEQYF. CDR3 nucleotide sequence: TGTGCCAGTTATTCAGGGGCCTCCTACGAGCAGTACTTC. The chain employs TRBV6-5 and TRBJ2-7, with D maybe TRBD1 (6 bases). Germline-derived CDR1 and CDR2 are MNHEY and SVGAGI. Trimming shortened V by 9 bases and J by 0 bases, and 12 bases separated the two germline ends. The CDR3 runs 13 residues.

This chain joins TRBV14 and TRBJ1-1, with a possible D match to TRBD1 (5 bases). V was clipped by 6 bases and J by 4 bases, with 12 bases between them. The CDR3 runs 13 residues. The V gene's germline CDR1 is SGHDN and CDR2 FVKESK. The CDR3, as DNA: TGTGCCAGCAGTCGGGGGAGGAGCACTGAAGCTTTCTTT. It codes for CASSRGRSTEAFF.

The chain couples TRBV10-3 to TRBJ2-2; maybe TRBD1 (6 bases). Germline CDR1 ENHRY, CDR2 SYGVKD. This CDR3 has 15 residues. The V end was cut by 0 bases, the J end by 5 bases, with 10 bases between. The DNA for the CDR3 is TGTGCCATCAGTGAGTCGAGGGGGAGAACCGGGGAGCTGTTTTTT. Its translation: CAISESRGRTGELFF.

The CDR3 coding sequence is TGTGCCAGCTCACCAGGGGGCGGTAACACAGATACGCAGTATTTT. Residues: CASSPGGGNTDTQYF. The chain recombines TRBV18 with TRBJ2-3, with D maybe TRBD1 (6 bases). The CDR3 totals 15 residues. V was cut by 2 bases and J by 2 bases, with 11 bases left in between. Germline values: CDR1 KGHSH, CDR2 LQKENI.

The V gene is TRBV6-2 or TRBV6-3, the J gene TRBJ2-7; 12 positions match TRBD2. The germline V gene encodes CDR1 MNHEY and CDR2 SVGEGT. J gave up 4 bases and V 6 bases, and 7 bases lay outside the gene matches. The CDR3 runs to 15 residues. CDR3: CASSLLAGGPYEQYF. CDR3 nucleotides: TGTGCCAGCAGCCTCCTAGCGGGAGGGCCGTACGAGCAGTACTTC.

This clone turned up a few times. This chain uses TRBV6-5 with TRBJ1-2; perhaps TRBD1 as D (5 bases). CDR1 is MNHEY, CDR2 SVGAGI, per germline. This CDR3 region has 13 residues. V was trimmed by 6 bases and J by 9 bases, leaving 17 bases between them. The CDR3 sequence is CASSPGRGGRYTF. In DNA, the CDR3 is TGTGCCAGCAGCCCCGGTAGGGGAGGCCGCTACACCTTC.

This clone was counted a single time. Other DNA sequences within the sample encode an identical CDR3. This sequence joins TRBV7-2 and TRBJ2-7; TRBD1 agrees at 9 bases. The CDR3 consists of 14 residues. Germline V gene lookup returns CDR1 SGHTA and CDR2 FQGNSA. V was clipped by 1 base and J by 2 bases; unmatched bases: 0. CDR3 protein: CASSLGTGAYEQYF. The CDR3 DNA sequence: TGTGCCAGCAGCTTAGGGACAGGGGCCTACGAGCAGTACTTC.

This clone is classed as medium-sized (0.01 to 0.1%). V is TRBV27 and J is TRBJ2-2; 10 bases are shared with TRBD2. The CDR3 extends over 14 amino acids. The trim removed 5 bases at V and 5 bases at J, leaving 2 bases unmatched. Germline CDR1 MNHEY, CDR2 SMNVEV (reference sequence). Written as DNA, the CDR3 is TGTGCCAGCAGTATGACTAGCGGGACCGGGGAGCTGTTTTTT. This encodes CASSMTSGTGELFF.

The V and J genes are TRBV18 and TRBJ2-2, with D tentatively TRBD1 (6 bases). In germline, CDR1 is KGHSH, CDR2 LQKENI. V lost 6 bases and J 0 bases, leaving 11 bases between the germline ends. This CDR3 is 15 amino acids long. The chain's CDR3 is CASSRTASNTGELFF. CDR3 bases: TGTGCCAGCTCCCGGACAGCGTCGAACACCGGGGAGCTGTTTTTT.

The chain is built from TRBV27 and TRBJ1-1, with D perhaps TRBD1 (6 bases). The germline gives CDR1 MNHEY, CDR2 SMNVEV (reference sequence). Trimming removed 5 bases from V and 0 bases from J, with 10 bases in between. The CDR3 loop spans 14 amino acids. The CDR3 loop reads CASSTGTLNTEAFF. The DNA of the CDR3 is TGTGCCAGCAGTACAGGGACCTTGAACACTGAAGCTTTCTTT.

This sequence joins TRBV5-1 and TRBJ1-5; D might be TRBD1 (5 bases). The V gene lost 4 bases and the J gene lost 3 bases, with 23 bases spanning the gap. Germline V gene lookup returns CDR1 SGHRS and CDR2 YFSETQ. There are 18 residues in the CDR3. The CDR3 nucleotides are TGCGCCAGCAGCCCGGGTCCGGGTTATGGGGCTGACAATCAGCCCCAGCATTTT. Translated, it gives CASSPGPGYGADNQPQHF.

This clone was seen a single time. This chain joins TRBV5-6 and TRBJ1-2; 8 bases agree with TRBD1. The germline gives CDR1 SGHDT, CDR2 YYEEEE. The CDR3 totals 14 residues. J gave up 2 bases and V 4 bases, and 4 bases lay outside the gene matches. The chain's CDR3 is CASSRDRRNYGYTF. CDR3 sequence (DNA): TGTGCCAGCAGCCGGGACAGGAGAAACTATGGCTACACCTTC.

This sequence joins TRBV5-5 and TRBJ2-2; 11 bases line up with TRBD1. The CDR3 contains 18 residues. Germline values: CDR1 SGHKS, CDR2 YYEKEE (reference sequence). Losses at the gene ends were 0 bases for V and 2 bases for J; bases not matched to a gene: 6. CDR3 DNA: TGTGCCAGCAGCTTGGATTGGACAGGGGGCCGAAACACCGGGGAGCTGTTTTTT. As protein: CASSLDWTGGRNTGELFF.